These 17 T cell receptor beta chains share one sample of origin, sequenced in a study of T cell repertoires in aging, cancer and after chemotherapy. Multiplex touch-down PCR with TRB-A/B primers amplified rearranged V-D-J TRB sequences. TCRdb re-derived calls from the multiplex PCR reads in MiXCR, one entry per CDR3 protein. This sample has a few thousand distinct CDR3 sequences, with 24% found just once. TCR beta rearrangements were amplified from peripheral blood genomic DNA. Material for sequencing was blood. These receptors all stem from a human donor with a solid tumor.

This clonotype ranks as medium-sized. The chain couples TRBV30 to TRBJ1-3, with unresolved D. With 0 bases removed from V and 1 base from J, the gap between germline ends came to 7 bases. Germline V gene data show CDR1 as GTSNPN and CDR2 as SVGIG (reference sequence). CDR3 size: 14 residues. The DNA of the CDR3 is TGTGCCTGGAGTGTACGGGGATCTGGAAACACCATATATTTT. It specifies CAWSVRGSGNTIYF. Drawing the rest from reference TRBV30 and TRBJ1-3, the complete variable domain is SQTIHQWPATLVQPVGSPLSLECTVEGTSNPNLYWYRQAAGRGLQLLFYSVGIGQISSEVPQNLSASRPQDRQFILSSKKLLLSDSGFYLCAWSVRGSGNTIYFGEGSWLTVV.

This clonotype came up a few times. V is TRBV20-1 and J is TRBJ2-7, with 8 nucleotides matching TRBD2. V lost 4 bases to trimming and J lost 3 bases; unmatched junction nucleotides: 2. CDR1 DFQATT and CDR2 SNEGSKA come from the germline V gene (reference sequence). There are 12 residues in the CDR3. CDR3 nucleotide sequence: TGCAGTGCTACCGGGGGGGACTACGAGCAGTACTTC. It codes for CSATGGDYEQYF.

This clonotype is labeled as medium-sized. The chain links TRBV5-6 to TRBJ2-2; D is perhaps TRBD1 (5 bases). The V end lost 0 bases, the J end lost 4 bases, and 10 bases lay between the germline ends. There are 15 residues in the CDR3. CDR1 is SGHDT, CDR2 YYEEEE, per germline. The CDR3 region has the DNA TGTGCCAGCAGCTTGGGCAGGGTTGCCACCGGGGAGCTGTTTTTT. Translating gives CASSLGRVATGELFF.

This clonotype rates as medium-sized. The rearrangement links TRBV18 to TRBJ2-7; maybe TRBD2 (6 bases). Trimming took 1 base from V and 1 from J, leaving 8 bases between them. Germline V lookup: CDR1 KGHSH, CDR2 LQKENI. This CDR3 is built from 14 residues. CDR3 protein: CASSPRGRSYEQYF. CDR3 coding DNA: TGTGCCAGCTCACCACGGGGGAGGTCCTACGAGCAGTACTTC.

This clonotype occurred a few times. V and J are TRBV10-3 and TRBJ1-1; maybe TRBD1 (6 bases). This CDR3 has 12 residues. Trimming took 10 bases from V and 1 from J, leaving 10 bases between them. Germline CDR1 is ENHRY and CDR2 is SYGVKD. CDR3 protein: CATGGSNTEAFF. The DNA for the CDR3 is TGTGCCACGGGGGGCTCGAACACTGAAGCTTTCTTT.

J is TRBJ2-3 and V is TRBV14; 9 nucleotides align to TRBD2. Germline CDR1 reads SGHDN; CDR2 reads FVKESK. CDR3 length equals 19 residues. The V gene end was trimmed by 3 bases and the J gene end by 5 bases; junction bases not matched to a gene: 18. The CDR3 nucleotides are TGTGCCAGCAGCCACGTCTTACGATCTGGGACTAGCAGACGAGATACGCAGTATTTT. Protein sequence: CASSHVLRSGTSRRDTQYF.

This rearrangement joins TRBV19 to TRBJ1-5; D possibly corresponds to TRBD1 (5 bases). The germline CDR1 and CDR2 sequences are LNHDA and SQIVND (reference sequence). V lost 4 bases and J 0 bases, leaving 16 bases between the germline ends. The CDR3 spans 17 residues. The CDR3 DNA reads TGTGCCAGTAGTACAGGGACTCCTGTATTTAGCAATCAGCCCCAGCATTTT. Translated, it gives CASSTGTPVFSNQPQHF. Using reference TRBV19 and TRBJ1-5 for the parts outside the CDR3, the full variable domain is DGGITQSPKYLFRKEGQNVTLSCEQNLNHDAMYWYRQDPGQGLRLIYYSQIVNDFQKGDIAEGYSVSREKKESFPLTVTSAQKNPTAFYLCASSTGTPVFSNQPQHFGDGTRLSIL.

By sample share, this clonotype is medium-sized. The rearrangement uses TRBV12-3 or TRBV12-4 and TRBJ2-2, with TRBD2 matching over 9 bases. The CDR3 totals 15 residues. Unmatched junction bases numbered 6, after V lost 6 bases and J lost 4 bases. CDR3 sequence reads: CASSRSGGGTGELFF. The CDR3 DNA is TGTGCCAGCAGCCGTAGCGGGGGAGGCACCGGGGAGCTGTTTTTT.

The chain uses TRBV20-1 and TRBJ2-1; TRBD2 aligns across 12 bases. Trimming at V came to 6 bases and at J to 0 bases, leaving 15 bases not matched to a gene. The CDR3 is made up of 19 amino acids. From germline, CDR1 is DFQATT and CDR2 SNEGSKA (reference sequence). The CDR3 nucleotides read TGCAGTGCCAGGCCGGGACTAGCGGGTTTTCAGGGCTCCTACAATGAGCAGTTCTTC. Amino acids: CSARPGLAGFQGSYNEQFF.

The rearrangement uses TRBV7-2 and TRBJ1-1, with 8 bases fitting TRBD1. V lost 2 bases and J lost 10; bases outside the gene matches: 9. The CDR3 runs to 14 residues. Germline CDR1 is SGHTA and CDR2 is FQGNSA. The CDR3 DNA sequence: TGTGCCAGCAGCTTATTTAGGACAGGGATGTTAGCTTTCTTT. Amino acids: CASSLFRTGMLAFF.

Sample share makes this clonotype large. V is TRBV30 and J is TRBJ2-5; 10 nucleotides line up with TRBD1. Germline V gene sequence: CDR1 GTSNPN, CDR2 SVGIG (reference sequence). J gave up 5 bases and V 2 bases, and 8 bases lay outside the gene matches. The CDR3 extends over 15 amino acids. CDR3 DNA: TGTGCCTGGAGTCCTCGGGACAGGGGATGGGAGACCCAGTACTTC. Residues: CAWSPRDRGWETQYF.

In this sample, this clonotype is medium-sized (0.01 to 0.1%). The genes are TRBV30 and TRBJ2-7; D call uncertain. Trimming removed 5 bases from V and 7 bases from J, with 15 bases in between. From germline, CDR1 is GTSNPN and CDR2 SVGIG (reference sequence). This CDR3 region has 12 residues. This CDR3 reads CAWGIGLDEQYF. The CDR3 bases are TGTGCCTGGGGGATCGGGCTTGATGAGCAGTACTTC.

This clonotype is medium-sized in the sample. The chain employs TRBV6-1 and TRBJ1-5, with TRBD1 matching 8 bases. V lost 6 bases, J lost 0 bases, and 1 base stayed unmatched. Germline CDR1 is MNHNS and CDR2 is SASEGT. This CDR3 spans 14 amino acids. CDR3 in amino acids: CASSGQGSNQPQHF. DNA for the CDR3: TGTGCCAGCAGCGGACAGGGTAGCAATCAGCCCCAGCATTTT.

This clonotype was recorded a few times. The chain employs TRBV7-2 and TRBJ1-4; TRBD1 matches at 11 bases. CDR1 and CDR2 (germline): SGHTA, FQGNSA. This CDR3 region has 15 residues. Trimming cost V 0 bases and J 11 bases; bases outside gene matches: 5. CDR3 nucleotides: TGTGCCAGCAGCTTAGCGCAGGACAGGGGGCTCAAACTGTTTTTT. Its translation: CASSLAQDRGLKLFF.

This clonotype is medium-sized in the sample. V is TRBV30 and J is TRBJ2-2, with D uncertain. The CDR3 covers 13 residues. The ends were cut back, 4 bases at V and 0 bases at J, with 6 bases in the middle. Looked up from germline, CDR1 is GTSNPN and CDR2 is SVGIG (reference sequence). The CDR3 reads CAWTVPNTGELFF. In DNA form, the CDR3 reads TGTGCCTGGACGGTACCGAACACCGGGGAGCTGTTTTTT.

This clonotype is classed as medium-sized. The chain is built from TRBV5-6 and TRBJ1-2; 7 bases line up with TRBD1. This CDR3 has 14 amino acids. The V and J ends lost 3 bases and 4 bases, in that order; junction bases with no gene match: 6. Germline CDR1 and CDR2: SGHDT and YYEEEE. CDR3 coding DNA: TGTGCCAGCAGCTCCGGACAGGCCTTCTATGGCTACACCTTC. This encodes CASSSGQAFYGYTF.

This clonotype is medium-sized (0.01 to 0.1%). The chain carries TRBV10-3 and TRBJ2-3; D unclear. CDR1 and CDR2 from the germline V gene are ENHRY and SYGVKD. This CDR3 has 14 amino acids. Deletions cut 0 bases from V and 7 bases from J, with 11 bases between. The chain's CDR3 is CAISESGPPNTQYF. The CDR3 bases are TGTGCCATCAGTGAGTCGGGCCCTCCAAATACGCAGTATTTT.